These T cell receptor beta chains were read from a single sample in a study of STAT5B mutations in CD4+ large granular lymphocyte leukemia. Produced via immunoSEQ multiplex PCR; TCRdb's table is partial and in-frame only. Of approximately 30,000 clones in the sample, around 76% are singletons; the top ten hold approximately 2%. Sequencing was performed on CD4+ T cells from blood buffy coats. The receptor source for this set is a human donor in good health. CDR3s include the opening cysteine and the closing phenylalanine or tryptophan.

V gene,J gene,CDR3 protein
TRBV7-9,TRBJ2-3,CASSQGRSTDTQYF
TRBV7-2,TRBJ1-4,CASRLAGANEKLFF
TRBV14,TRBJ2-7,CASSQAGTGNIRRYEQYF
TRBV7-6,TRBJ2-1,CASSSSGTGTYNEQFF
TRBV6-5,TRBJ1-2,CASRTRSNYGYTF
TRBV7-2,TRBJ1-1,CASSRTGTRTRHTEAFF
TRBV27,TRBJ1-3,CASSPRQGSGNTIYF
TRBV18,TRBJ2-5,CASSPLSGGYQETQYF
TRBV6-1,TRBJ2-1,CASTSGRVSYNEQFF
TRBV29-1,TRBJ1-2,CSVEVLVGYTF
TRBV15,TRBJ1-5,CATSSRDRGRHQPQHF
TRBV11-2,TRBJ2-5,CASSLFGSGQETQYF
TRBV7-9,TRBJ1-6,CASSLHTASSYNSPLHF
TRBV9,TRBJ1-5,CASSPTGVQPQHF
TRBV10-1,TRBJ2-2,CASSEAGLTGELFF
TRBV10-1,TRBJ2-1,CASSAHRAGGQGNEQFF
TRBV9,TRBJ1-1,CASSALGRATEAFF
TRBV9,TRBJ2-2,CASSHDRVDTGELFF
TRBV7-2,TRBJ1-4,CASSPGGSGGEKLFF
TRBV15,TRBJ2-3,CATSRDAGMNQGDTQYF
TRBV30,TRBJ2-7,CAWSGLAGAGEQYF
TRBV19,TRBJ1-3,CASSMGQNTIYF
TRBV11-2,TRBJ1-2,CASSLLRVEGYTF
TRBV6-1,TRBJ2-5,CASRTGGETQYF
TRBV7-2,TRBJ2-7,CASSLEFGNEQYF
TRBV9,TRBJ2-7,CASSVATGGNEQYF
TRBV27,TRBJ1-6,CASSKGWGNSPLHF
TRBV6-5,TRBJ2-1,CASSPIQTASNEQFF
TRBV19,TRBJ2-6,CASSIERTGAGANVLTF
TRBV28,TRBJ2-7,CASSPTMAGSYEQYF
TRBV7-2,TRBJ2-3,CASSSGQGGGTDTQYF
TRBV19,TRBJ2-7,CASSTIAGGRYEQYF
TRBV4-3,TRBJ1-2,CASSLRQGSDYGYTF
TRBV6-1,TRBJ2-7,CASSPGTSGSGEQYF
TRBV11-2,TRBJ2-4,CASSSWSGRDIQYF
TRBV11-3,TRBJ2-3,CASSLGSQARAYTDTQYF
TRBV6-6,TRBJ2-5,CASSSLAGGLGTQYF
TRBV5-1,TRBJ2-3,CASSLSTDTQYF
TRBV28,TRBJ1-5,CASIPVEGAYSNQPQHF
TRBV28,TRBJ2-3,CASTGGHRTDTQYF
TRBV6-6,TRBJ2-5,CASSFDSQETQYF
TRBV5-4,TRBJ2-3,CASSLDLGGSTDTQYF
TRBV11-2,TRBJ1-1,CASSLRGGGTEAFF
TRBV5-1,TRBJ2-2,CASSSRDSPNTGELFF
TRBV7-8,TRBJ2-5,CASSLKWFLAGPRETQYF
TRBV7-2,TRBJ1-6,CASRRLNNSPLHF
TRBV28,TRBJ2-7,CASTGGGPYEQYF
TRBV6-1,TRBJ2-3,CASSAGPAGDTQYF
TRBV30,TRBJ2-3,CAWTEGQDSSTDTQYF
TRBV25-1,TRBJ2-2,CATWGMTGELFF
TRBV5-5,TRBJ2-3,CASNFEGADTQYF
TRBV7-3,TRBJ2-4,CASSLTSGPKNIQYF
TRBV5-6,TRBJ2-7,CASSLPGTGGYEQYF
TRBV18,TRBJ2-3,CASSLDRGLGTDTQYF
TRBV7-9,TRBJ2-1,CASSLAAGELSSYNEQFF
TRBV15,TRBJ1-4,CATSRGGAGGNEKLFF
TRBV7-9,TRBJ1-4,CASSSFRDRGEKLFF
TRBV6-5,TRBJ1-2,CASSYGGALGGYTF
TRBV9,TRBJ2-1,CASSARDRTYNEQFF